This T cell receptor beta chain was sequenced during a study of shared clonotypes between healthy human individuals. About this clone itself: Its matching antigen is unknown.

Overall study findings and caveats: Sharing across four donors was highest in naive CD4 (roughly 5%) and lowest in memory CD8 (roughly 0.4%). The small donor group covered limited genetic and exposure diversity. Clonotype sharing among donors, it was expected, would be affected by sequencing depth.

Profiled with immunoSEQ multiplex PCR; TCRdb holds only in-frame clones, not every one. The data contain some 1 million clones, roughly 80% of them seen just once; the ten biggest clones take up 1.2% to 1.5%. Germline-derived CDR1 and CDR2 are MNHEY and SMNVEV (reference sequence). The CDR3 is 14 amino acids. The germline V and J ends were trimmed by 5 bases and 2 bases, with 13 bases remaining between them. Sequenced: memory CD4+ T cells sorted from blood. Subset noted: CD45RA-negative fraction. This chain connects TRBV27 to TRBJ2-7; tentative D call: TRBD1 (6 bases). The sequence derives from a man aged 18 to 30 in good health. CDR3 sequence reads: CASSVTGFPYEQYF. CDR3 sequence (DNA): TGTGCCAGCAGTGTCACAGGGTTTCCCTACGAGCAGTACTTC.